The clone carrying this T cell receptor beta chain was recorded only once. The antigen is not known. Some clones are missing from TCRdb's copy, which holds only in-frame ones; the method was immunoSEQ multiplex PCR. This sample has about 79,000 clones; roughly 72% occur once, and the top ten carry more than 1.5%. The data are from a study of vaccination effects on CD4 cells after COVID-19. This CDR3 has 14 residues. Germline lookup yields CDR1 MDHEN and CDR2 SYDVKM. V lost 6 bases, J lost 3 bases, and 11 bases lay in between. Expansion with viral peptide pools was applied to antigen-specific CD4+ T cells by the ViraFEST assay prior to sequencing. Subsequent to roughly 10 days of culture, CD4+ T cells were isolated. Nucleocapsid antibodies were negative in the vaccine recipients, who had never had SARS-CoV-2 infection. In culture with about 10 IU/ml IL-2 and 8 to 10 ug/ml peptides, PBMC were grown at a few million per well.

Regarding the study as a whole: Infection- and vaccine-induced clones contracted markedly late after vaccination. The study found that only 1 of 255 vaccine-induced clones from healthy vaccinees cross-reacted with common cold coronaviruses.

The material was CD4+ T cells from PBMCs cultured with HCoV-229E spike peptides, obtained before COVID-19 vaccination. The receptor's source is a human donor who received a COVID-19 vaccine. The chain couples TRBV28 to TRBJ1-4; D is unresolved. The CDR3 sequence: CASRTHGANEKLFF. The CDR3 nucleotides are TGTGCCAGCAGAACACACGGGGCTAATGAAAAACTGTTTTTT.